Each of the 22 T cell receptor beta chains below was sequenced from the same sample in a study of T-cell memory formation after mild COVID-19. TCRdb used MiXCR to reprocess the 5' RACE reads, holding one entry per CDR3 protein. This sample has 300,000 to 400,000 distinct CDR3 sequences, with 25% to 30% found just once. Sequencing was carried out using PBMCs or a T cell subset sorted from them (not recorded which). The origin of the receptors is an adult woman who had mild COVID-19 (a few samples of this study predate the infection). Cell type and time point are not known.

This clonotype has more than one count but fewer than ten. The V and J genes are TRBV19 and TRBJ2-1; possibly TRBD1 or TRBD2 for D (5 bases each). The germline gives CDR1 LNHDA, CDR2 SQIVND (reference sequence). The ends were cut back, 1 base at V and 4 bases at J, with 11 bases in the middle. The CDR3 consists of 15 residues. CDR3 amino acids: CASSIGQRIYNEQFF. The CDR3 DNA follows: TGTGCCAGTAGTATAGGACAGCGGATATACAATGAGCAGTTCTTC.

V gene TRBV4-2 combines with J gene TRBJ2-1, with D possibly TRBD1 on 6 matching bases. Deletions cut 0 bases from V and 14 bases from J, with 14 bases between. CDR3 length: 13 residues. CDR1 LGHNA and CDR2 YNFKEQ come from the germline V gene. The CDR3 region has the DNA TGTGCCAGCAGCCAAGATATGGGGGCAGTCGAGTTCTTC. Protein: CASSQDMGAVEFF.

This chain links TRBV24-1 with TRBJ2-2; 13 bases map to TRBD2. After removal of 10 bases from V and 0 bases from J, the junction contained 4 bases not matched to a gene. CDR1 and CDR2 (germline): KGHDR, SFDVKD. This CDR3 region has 16 residues. For the CDR3, the DNA is TGTGCCACTAAACTAGCGGGGGGGCCGAACACCGGGGAGCTGTTTTTT. The encoded protein is CATKLAGGPNTGELFF.

The V gene is TRBV15, the J gene TRBJ2-3; D might be TRBD2 (5 bases). This CDR3 comprises 15 residues. Germline CDR1 reads LNHNV; CDR2 reads YYDKDF (reference sequence). V gave up 3 bases and J gave up 2 bases, with 12 bases separating them. CDR3 protein: CATSRISEPTDTQYF. CDR3 in DNA: TGTGCCACCAGCAGGATTAGCGAGCCCACAGATACGCAGTATTTT.

This sequence joins TRBV12-3 or TRBV12-4 and TRBJ2-7; 9 bases match TRBD1. The ends lost 4 bases at V and 4 bases at J; junction bases unmatched: 8. There are 15 residues in the CDR3. The CDR3 coding sequence is TGTGCCAGCAGTTCGAGGACAGGGGCCAGGTACGAGCAGTACTTC. Protein sequence: CASSSRTGARYEQYF.

CDR3 DNA: TGTGCCAGCAGCGAACACTTTGGGGGAGGGACCTACGAGCAGTACTTC. Encoded protein: CASSEHFGGGTYEQYF. The V gene is TRBV9, the J gene TRBJ2-7; 7 bases are shared with TRBD2. This CDR3 comprises 16 residues. Germline trimming cut 3 bases from V and 2 bases from J; bases unmatched to any gene: 11. CDR1 is SGDLS, CDR2 YYNGEE, per germline.

The chain has TRBV9 and TRBJ2-1; 8 bases match TRBD2. Germline lookup yields CDR1 SGDLS and CDR2 YYNGEE. This CDR3 spans 15 amino acids. Losses at the gene ends were 8 bases for V and 3 bases for J; bases not matched to a gene: 10. CDR3 sequence reads: CASATSGVGYNEQFF. Here the CDR3 DNA reads TGTGCCAGTGCAACTAGCGGCGTTGGCTACAATGAGCAGTTCTTC.

V and J are TRBV11-2 and TRBJ2-1; D uncertain. V shed 0 bases and J shed 9 bases, with 12 bases lying between them. This CDR3 contains 14 residues. Germline V gene data show CDR1 as SGHAT and CDR2 as FQNNGV. The CDR3 here is CASSLEVGLGEQFF. In DNA, the CDR3 is TGTGCCAGCAGCTTAGAGGTGGGCCTGGGTGAGCAGTTCTTC.

In this sample, this clonotype turned up a few times. V usage is TRBV5-1 and J usage is TRBJ1-2; no clear D. The germline CDR1 and CDR2 sequences are SGHRS and YFSETQ. The CDR3 is 15 amino acids. V lost 0 bases and J lost 5, with 14 bases in between. CDR3 bases: TGCGCCAGCAGCTTGGCCGGTGGGGTCGGGTATGGCTACACCTTC. Translation: CASSLAGGVGYGYTF.

This clonotype was seen a few times. The chain recombines TRBV7-9 with TRBJ1-1; D call uncertain. The CDR3 has 15 amino acids. CDR1 is SEHNR and CDR2 is FQNEAQ in the germline V gene (reference sequence). Trimming shortened V by 4 bases and J by 6 bases, and 18 bases separated the two germline ends. CDR3 nucleotide sequence: TGTGCCAGCAGCTACGCGGGCTCCCGGGGAGCTGAAGCTTTCTTT. It encodes CASSYAGSRGAEAFF.

V usage is TRBV9 and J usage is TRBJ2-3; D not resolved. The CDR3 covers 13 residues. Looked up from germline, CDR1 is SGDLS and CDR2 is YYNGEE. Trimming cost V 0 bases and J 4 bases, with 6 bases left between them. CDR3 in amino acids: CASSVGDADTQYF. The CDR3 coding sequence is TGTGCCAGCAGCGTAGGAGACGCAGATACGCAGTATTTT. Filled out from reference TRBV9 and TRBJ2-3, the complete variable domain reads DSGVTQTPKHLITATGQRVTLRCSPRSGDLSVYWYQQSLDQGLQFLIQYYNGEERAKGNILERFSAQQFPDLHSELNLSSLELGDSALYFCASSVGDADTQYFGPGTRLTVL.

The sample holds a few counts of this clonotype. The chain couples TRBV27 to TRBJ1-1, with D unclear. The CDR3 has 16 amino acids. The V gene lost 6 bases and the J gene lost 0 bases, with 17 bases spanning the gap. Germline V gene data show CDR1 as MNHEY and CDR2 as SMNVEV (reference sequence). CDR3 amino acids: CASSTPSGGLNTEAFF. As DNA, the CDR3 is TGTGCCAGCAGCACCCCGTCCGGCGGACTGAACACTGAAGCTTTCTTT.

This clonotype was seen many times. V and J are TRBV7-2 and TRBJ2-5; perhaps TRBD2 as D (5 bases). This CDR3 has 14 residues. Trimming shortened V by 6 bases and J by 5 bases, and 16 bases separated the two germline ends. Germline lookup yields CDR1 SGHTA and CDR2 FQGNSA. The CDR3 protein is CASSLSRGKETQYF. The CDR3, as DNA: TGTGCCAGCAGTTTAAGTCGGGGAAAGGAGACCCAGTACTTC.

This clonotype has just one count. The V call is TRBV10-3, the J call TRBJ1-5, with D unclear. In germline, CDR1 is ENHRY, CDR2 SYGVKD. V was pared by 6 bases and J by 5 bases, with 11 bases between. The CDR3 consists of 13 residues. CDR3 loop: CAISANRDQPQHF. CDR3 bases: TGTGCCATCAGCGCAAATCGGGATCAGCCCCAGCATTTT.

The chain employs TRBV12-3 or TRBV12-4 and TRBJ2-7, with no clear D. The germline V and J ends were trimmed by 6 bases and 2 bases, with 8 bases remaining between them. There are 12 residues in the CDR3. The CDR3 DNA is TGTGCCAGCAGCCTCAAAGCCTACGAGCAGTACTTC. Its protein is CASSLKAYEQYF.

This sequence joins TRBV12-3 or TRBV12-4 and TRBJ2-3; TRBD1 is a possible D gene (6 bases). This CDR3 contains 15 residues. V lost 4 bases and J lost 4, with 15 bases in between. CDR3 nucleotide sequence: TGTGCCAGCAGTTCTGGTAGCAGGGGTCCAGATACGCAGTATTTT. Translation gives CASSSGSRGPDTQYF.

The table lists this clonotype with a few counts. The chain employs TRBV5-1 and TRBJ2-3, with D possibly matching TRBD2 (6 bases). CDR1 is SGHRS, CDR2 YFSETQ, per germline. V was clipped by 3 bases and J by 5 bases, with 13 bases between them. The CDR3 is made up of 14 amino acids. Written as DNA, the CDR3 is TGCGCCAGCAGCTACAGACTAGAGGGAGATACGCAGTATTTT. Translated: CASSYRLEGDTQYF.

The CDR3 here is CASRSGTGYSTQYF. DNA for the CDR3: TGTGCCAGCAGGTCCGGGACTGGCTATTCTACGCAGTATTTT. V usage is TRBV12-3 or TRBV12-4 and J usage is TRBJ2-3; D possibly corresponds to TRBD2 (6 bases). Trimming removed 6 bases from V and 8 bases from J, with 18 bases in between. The CDR3 contains 14 residues.

This clonotype has more than one count but fewer than ten. V is TRBV6-2 or TRBV6-3 and J is TRBJ2-5, with D maybe TRBD2 (6 bases). The CDR3 covers 16 residues. Germline-derived CDR1 and CDR2 are MNHEY and SVGEGT. The V gene lost 4 bases and the J gene lost 5 bases, with 20 bases spanning the gap. The CDR3 here is CASSSLHETRTETQYF. The CDR3 DNA reads as TGTGCCAGCAGTTCCCTACACGAGACTAGGACGGAGACCCAGTACTTC.

The chain has TRBV14 and TRBJ2-3; D not certain. The germline V gene has CDR1 SGHDN and CDR2 FVKESK. This CDR3 region has 17 residues. The V end was cut by 1 base, the J end by 2 bases, with 16 bases between. CDR3 bases: TGTGCCAGCAGCCAAGGAAAAAGTAGATCTCTCACAGATACGCAGTATTTT. It specifies CASSQGKSRSLTDTQYF.

The CDR3 loop is CASSFDRGPYEQYF. The CDR3 region has the DNA TGTGCCAGCAGCTTCGACAGGGGCCCCTACGAGCAGTACTTC. This rearrangement joins TRBV7-8 to TRBJ2-7, with 8 bases that match TRBD1. CDR3 size: 14 residues. Germline loops: CDR1 SGHVS, CDR2 FQNEAQ. The trim removed 3 bases at V and 2 bases at J, leaving 3 bases unmatched.

The genes are TRBV27 and TRBJ2-5; a weak D match, TRBD2 (5 bases). With 5 bases removed from V and 4 bases from J, the gap between germline ends came to 14 bases. CDR3 length: 14 residues. Germline CDR1 MNHEY, CDR2 SMNVEV (reference sequence). In nucleotides, the CDR3 is TGTGCCAGCAGTCTCGGGGTTCTAGGAGAGACCCAGTACTTC. Its translation is CASSLGVLGETQYF.